This record looks at one T cell receptor beta chain sequence and its context. The CDR3 is made up of 15 amino acids. V was trimmed by 5 bases and J by 5 bases, leaving 18 bases between them. CDR1 and CDR2 (germline): MNHEY, SMNVEV (reference sequence). This sample is part of a study of blood T cell repertoires in COVID-19. Across the study: Collection of acute and convalescent COVID-19 samples took place in the United States, Italy and Spain. T cells, B-cell-depleted T cells, or PBMCs provided the cDNA or gDNA that served as material.

As handled by the study authors: By means of reference gene primer amplification, nucleated cell counts were estimated. Libraries were prepared by immunoSEQ multiplex PCR; TCRdb keeps only in-frame clonotypes and omits some of them. V and J calls and clone size follow that table, whereas D and trimming were derived from the DNA. The repertoire holds some 250,000 clones, roughly nine tenths seen once, with more than 6% in the top ten. The clonotype originates from a man in his 60s who had recovered from COVID-19. The chain couples TRBV27 to TRBJ2-5, with a possible D match to TRBD1 (5 bases). Sequencing was carried out using peripheral blood. The CDR3 sequence is CASSLTDSPWETQYF. The CDR3 bases are TGTGCCAGCAGTCTCACCGACAGCCCGTGGGAGACCCAGTACTTC.